Below, 10 T cell receptor beta chains from the same sample are listed, as sequenced in a study of blood T cell repertoires in COVID-19 (dated by TCRdb to 2018 to 2021). Receptors were amplified or captured by the immunoSEQ multiplex PCR assay. In its TCRdb copy, this immuneACCESS table keeps in-frame sequences only and misses some clones. Where compared with another copy, unresolved V genes explain less than half of these, and the others have no known cause. The sample includes around 260,000 clones, with 70% to 90% observed a single time. The ten biggest clones cover around 3% of the sample. Sequencing used peripheral blood. These TCRs come from a woman aged 25 to 39 with active or convalescent COVID-19.

The rearrangement links TRBV5-1 to TRBJ2-7; 10 bases align to TRBD1. CDR3 length: 14 amino acids. The J segment lost 11 bases and the V segment lost 4 bases, leaving 12 bases of the junction unmatched. CDR1 is SGHRS and CDR2 is YFSETQ in the germline V gene. CDR3 loop: CASSGQTGGESKYF. CDR3 in DNA: TGCGCCAGCAGCGGTCAGACAGGGGGCGAATCTAAGTACTTC.

This clone has just one count. The J gene is TRBJ1-1, the V gene TRBV6-5; 7 bases fit TRBD1. The CDR3 sequence is 14 residues long. Germline V gives CDR1 MNHEY, CDR2 SVGAGI. J lost 7 bases, V lost 9 bases, and 14 bases had no gene match. DNA of the CDR3: TGTGCCAGTACTAGACAGGGCGGTTATGATGAAGCTTTCTTT. It specifies CASTRQGGYDEAFF.

The V call is TRBV6-1, the J call TRBJ1-4; TRBD1 might be the D (6 bases). V lost 3 bases and J lost 8, with 19 bases in between. From germline, CDR1 is MNHNS and CDR2 SASEGT. CDR3 size: 16 residues. CDR3 amino acids: CASSEVLGGAGEKLFF. CDR3 in DNA: TGTGCCAGCAGTGAGGTGTTGGGGGGGGCTGGGGAAAAACTGTTTTTT.

The CDR3 spells CASNQAGYSYEQYF. DNA of the CDR3: TGTGCCAGCAATCAAGCGGGGTACTCCTACGAGCAGTACTTC. The chain uses TRBV28 and TRBJ2-7, with TRBD2 matching over 7 bases. V trimming: 7 bases; J trimming: 0 bases; junction bases outside the gene matches: 6. Germline V gene sequence: CDR1 MDHEN, CDR2 SYDVKM. There are 14 residues in the CDR3.

This rearrangement joins TRBV3-1 (or the pseudogene TRBV3-2) to TRBJ2-7, with 13 nucleotides matching TRBD2. CDR3 length: 15 residues. Unmatched junction bases numbered 5, after V lost 0 bases and J lost 9 bases. Germline V gene lookup returns CDR1 LGHDT and CDR2 YNNKEL (reference sequence). The CDR3: CASSQDPGLAGVQYF. CDR3 sequence (DNA): TGTGCCAGCAGCCAAGATCCTGGACTAGCGGGGGTGCAGTACTTC.

The CDR3 DNA follows: TGTGCCAGCAGACCCGCTGGCAGGGCCTCCTATAATTCACCCCTCCACTTT. Its translation: CASRPAGRASYNSPLHF. The chain couples TRBV28 to TRBJ1-6; D is perhaps TRBD1 (5 bases). The CDR3 is 17 amino acids. Trimming left V 6 bases short and J 0 bases short, with 15 bases between. Germline V CDR1 and CDR2: MDHEN, SYDVKM.

The rearrangement links TRBV3-1 (or the pseudogene TRBV3-2) to TRBJ1-3; unclear D gene. Trimming left V 1 base short and J 2 bases short, with 9 bases between. Germline CDR1 LGHDT, CDR2 YNNKEL (reference sequence). CDR3 length equals 15 residues. The CDR3 loop reads CASSQGSGPGNTIYF. The CDR3 DNA sequence: TGTGCCAGCAGCCAAGGGAGCGGCCCTGGAAACACCATATATTTT.

This rearrangement joins TRBV2 to TRBJ1-6, with 12 bases lining up with TRBD1. This CDR3 spans 15 amino acids. Germline lookup yields CDR1 SNHLY and CDR2 FYNNEI. V dropped 5 bases and J dropped 10; count of bases not matched to a gene: 6. CDR3 region: CASSPGTGGNSPLHF. The CDR3 nucleotides read TGTGCCAGCAGTCCCGGGACAGGGGGCAACTCACCCCTCCACTTT. Filled out from reference TRBV2 and TRBJ1-6, the complete variable domain reads EPEVTQTPSHQVTQMGQEVILRCVPISNHLYFYWYRQILGQKVEFLVSFYNNEISEKSEIFDDQFSVERPDGSNFTLKIRSTKLEDSAMYFCASSPGTGGNSPLHFGNGTRLTVT.

V usage is TRBV9 and J usage is TRBJ1-4; the D is unclear. Germline assignment: CDR1 SGDLS and CDR2 YYNGEE. CDR3 length: 14 amino acids. V lost 0 bases, J lost 8 bases, and 11 bases lay in between. CDR3 region: CASSVGGRGEKLFF. The CDR3 nucleotides are TGTGCCAGCAGCGTAGGAGGCCGGGGAGAAAAACTGTTTTTT. Full variable domain (remainder filled in from reference TRBV9 and TRBJ1-4): DSGVTQTPKHLITATGQRVTLRCSPRSGDLSVYWYQQSLDQGLQFLIQYYNGEERAKGNILERFSAQQFPDLHSELNLSSLELGDSALYFCASSVGGRGEKLFFGSGTQLSVL.

The J gene is TRBJ2-4, the V gene TRBV10-2, with 13 bases that match TRBD2. Trimming removed 2 bases from V and 1 base from J; junction bases left unmatched: 5. Germline CDR1 is WSHSY and CDR2 is SAAADI. The CDR3 sequence is 18 residues long. CDR3 in amino acids: CASSEALAGGTAKNIQYF. In DNA, the CDR3 is TGCGCCAGCAGTGAGGCACTAGCGGGGGGGACGGCCAAAAACATTCAGTACTTC.